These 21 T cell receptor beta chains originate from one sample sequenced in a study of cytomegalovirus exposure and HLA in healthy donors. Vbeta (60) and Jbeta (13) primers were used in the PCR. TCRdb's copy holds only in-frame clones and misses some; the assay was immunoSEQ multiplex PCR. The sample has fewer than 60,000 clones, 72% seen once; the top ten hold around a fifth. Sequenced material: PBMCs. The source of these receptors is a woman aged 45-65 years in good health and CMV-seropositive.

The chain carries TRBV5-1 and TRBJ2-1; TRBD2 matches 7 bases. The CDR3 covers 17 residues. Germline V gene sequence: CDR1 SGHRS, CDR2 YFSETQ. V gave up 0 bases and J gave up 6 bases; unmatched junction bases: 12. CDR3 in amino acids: CASSLGRGSESTNEQFF. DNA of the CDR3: TGCGCCAGCAGCTTGGGGCGGGGGTCCGAGTCGACCAATGAGCAGTTCTTC.

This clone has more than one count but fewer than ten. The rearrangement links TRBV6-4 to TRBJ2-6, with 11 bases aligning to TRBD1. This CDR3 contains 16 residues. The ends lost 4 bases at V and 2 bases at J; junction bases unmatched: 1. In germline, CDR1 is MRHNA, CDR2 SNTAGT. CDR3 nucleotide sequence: TGTGCCAGCAGTGGGACAGGGGGCGCTGGGGCCAACGTCCTGACTTTC. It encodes CASSGTGGAGANVLTF.

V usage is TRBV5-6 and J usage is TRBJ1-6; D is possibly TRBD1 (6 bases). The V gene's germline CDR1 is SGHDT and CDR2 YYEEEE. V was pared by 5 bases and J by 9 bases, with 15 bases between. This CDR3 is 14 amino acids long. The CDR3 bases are TGTGCCAGCAGAAATCCGGGACACGGTTCACCCCTCCACTTT. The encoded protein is CASRNPGHGSPLHF.

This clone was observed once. CDR3 sequence: CASSASGGAVTGELFF. CDR3 in DNA: TGTGCCAGCAGCGCTAGCGGGGGGGCTGTCACCGGGGAGCTGTTTTTT. The V call is TRBV9, the J call TRBJ2-2; 12 nucleotides match TRBD2. Germline CDR1 SGDLS, CDR2 YYNGEE. This CDR3 region has 16 residues. The J segment lost 4 bases and the V segment lost 3 bases, leaving 4 bases of the junction unmatched.

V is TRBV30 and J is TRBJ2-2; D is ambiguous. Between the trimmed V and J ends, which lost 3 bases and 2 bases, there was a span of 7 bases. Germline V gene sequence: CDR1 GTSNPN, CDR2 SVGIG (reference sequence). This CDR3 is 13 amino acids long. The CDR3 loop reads CAWRYGNTGELFF. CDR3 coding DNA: TGTGCCTGGAGATACGGTAACACCGGGGAGCTGTTTTTT.

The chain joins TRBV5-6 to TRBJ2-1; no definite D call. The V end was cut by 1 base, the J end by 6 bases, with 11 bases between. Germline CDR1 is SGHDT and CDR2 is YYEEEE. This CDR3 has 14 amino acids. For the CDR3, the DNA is TGTGCCAGCAGCTTGCTCGGAGTAACCAATGAGCAGTTCTTC. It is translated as CASSLLGVTNEQFF.

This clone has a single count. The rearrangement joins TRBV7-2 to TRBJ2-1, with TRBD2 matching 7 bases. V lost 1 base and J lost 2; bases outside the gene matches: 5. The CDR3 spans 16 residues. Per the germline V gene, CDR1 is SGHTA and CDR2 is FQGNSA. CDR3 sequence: CASSLGGTTAYNEQFF. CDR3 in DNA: TGTGCCAGCAGCTTAGGAGGGACTACCGCCTACAATGAGCAGTTCTTC.

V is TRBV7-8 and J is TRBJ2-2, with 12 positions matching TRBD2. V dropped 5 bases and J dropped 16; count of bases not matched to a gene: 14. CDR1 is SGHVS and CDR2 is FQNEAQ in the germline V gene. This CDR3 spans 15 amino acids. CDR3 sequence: CASSLGTSGPEGSFF. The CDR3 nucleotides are TGTGCCAGCAGCCTGGGGACTAGCGGGCCCGAGGGGTCGTTTTTT.

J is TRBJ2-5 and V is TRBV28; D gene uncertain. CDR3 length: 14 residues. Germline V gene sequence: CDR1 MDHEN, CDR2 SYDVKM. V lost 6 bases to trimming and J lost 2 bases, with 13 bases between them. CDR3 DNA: TGTGCCAGCAGCGCCGAGATCCCACAAGAGACCCAGTACTTC. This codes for CASSAEIPQETQYF.

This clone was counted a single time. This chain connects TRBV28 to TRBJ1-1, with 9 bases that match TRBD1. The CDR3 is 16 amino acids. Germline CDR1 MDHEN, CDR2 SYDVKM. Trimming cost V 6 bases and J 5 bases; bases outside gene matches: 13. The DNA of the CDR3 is TGTGCCAGCAGGTCCTCGGGGACAGGGTCGAAAACTGAAGCTTTCTTT. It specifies CASRSSGTGSKTEAFF.

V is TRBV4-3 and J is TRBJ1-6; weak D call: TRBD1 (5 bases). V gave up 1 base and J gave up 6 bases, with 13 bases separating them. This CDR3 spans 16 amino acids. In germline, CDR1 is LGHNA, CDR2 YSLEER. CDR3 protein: CASSQVGADINSPLHF. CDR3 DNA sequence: TGCGCCAGCAGCCAAGTCGGCGCGGACATTAATTCACCCCTCCACTTT.

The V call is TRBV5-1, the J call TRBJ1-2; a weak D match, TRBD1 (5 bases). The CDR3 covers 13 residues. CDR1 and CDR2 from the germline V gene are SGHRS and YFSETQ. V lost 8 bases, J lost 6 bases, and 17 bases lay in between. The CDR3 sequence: CASKEGEGNGYTF. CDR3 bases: TGCGCCAGTAAAGAAGGGGAAGGGAATGGCTACACCTTC.

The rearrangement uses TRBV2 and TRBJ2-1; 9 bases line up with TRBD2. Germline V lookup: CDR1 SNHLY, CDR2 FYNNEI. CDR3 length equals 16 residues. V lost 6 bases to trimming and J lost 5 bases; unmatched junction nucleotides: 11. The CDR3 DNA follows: TGTGCCAGCAGCGATCGAAGACTAGCGGAAGACAATGAGCAGTTCTTC. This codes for CASSDRRLAEDNEQFF.

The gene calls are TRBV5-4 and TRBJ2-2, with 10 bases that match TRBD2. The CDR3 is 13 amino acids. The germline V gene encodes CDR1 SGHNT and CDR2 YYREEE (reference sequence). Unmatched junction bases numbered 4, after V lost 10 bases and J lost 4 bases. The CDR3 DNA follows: TGTGCCGGCCGACTAGCGGGCACCGGGGAGCTGTTTTTT. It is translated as CAGRLAGTGELFF.

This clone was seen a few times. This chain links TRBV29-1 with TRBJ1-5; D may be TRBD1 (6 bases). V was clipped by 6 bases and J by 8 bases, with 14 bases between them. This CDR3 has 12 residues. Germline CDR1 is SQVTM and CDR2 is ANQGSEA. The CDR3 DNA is TGCAGCGTCGTCTCTTCAGGGGAGCCCCAGCATTTT. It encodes CSVVSSGEPQHF.

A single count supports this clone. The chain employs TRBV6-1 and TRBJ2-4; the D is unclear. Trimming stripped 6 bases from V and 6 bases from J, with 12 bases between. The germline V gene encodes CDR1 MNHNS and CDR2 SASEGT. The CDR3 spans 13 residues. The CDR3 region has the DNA TGTGCCAGCAGGCTTCAAAACTCAAACATTCAGTACTTC. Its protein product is CASRLQNSNIQYF.

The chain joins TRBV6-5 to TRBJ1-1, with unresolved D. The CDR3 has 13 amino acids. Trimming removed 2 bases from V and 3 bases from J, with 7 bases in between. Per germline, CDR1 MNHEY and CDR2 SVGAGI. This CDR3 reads CASSYEEDTEAFF. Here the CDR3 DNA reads TGTGCCAGCAGTTACGAGGAGGACACTGAAGCTTTCTTT.

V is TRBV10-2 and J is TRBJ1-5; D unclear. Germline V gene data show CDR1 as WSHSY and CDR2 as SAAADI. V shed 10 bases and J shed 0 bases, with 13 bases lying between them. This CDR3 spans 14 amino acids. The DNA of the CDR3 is TGCGCCACCCGGAGTTTATATAGCAATCAGCCCCAGCATTTT. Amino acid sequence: CATRSLYSNQPQHF.

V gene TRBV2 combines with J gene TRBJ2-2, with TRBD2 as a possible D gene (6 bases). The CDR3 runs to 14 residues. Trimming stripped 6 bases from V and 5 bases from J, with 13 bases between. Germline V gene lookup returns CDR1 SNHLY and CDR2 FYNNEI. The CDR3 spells CASSSGLQTGELFF. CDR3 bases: TGTGCCAGCAGCTCGGGACTTCAAACCGGGGAGCTGTTTTTT.

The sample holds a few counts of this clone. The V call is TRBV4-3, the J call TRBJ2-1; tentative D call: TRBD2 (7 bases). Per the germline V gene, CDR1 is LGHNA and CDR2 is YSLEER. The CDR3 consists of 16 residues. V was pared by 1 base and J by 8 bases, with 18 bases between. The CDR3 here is CASSQGLRGGQDEQFF. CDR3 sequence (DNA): TGCGCCAGCAGCCAAGGTTTGAGGGGGGGCCAGGATGAGCAGTTCTTC.

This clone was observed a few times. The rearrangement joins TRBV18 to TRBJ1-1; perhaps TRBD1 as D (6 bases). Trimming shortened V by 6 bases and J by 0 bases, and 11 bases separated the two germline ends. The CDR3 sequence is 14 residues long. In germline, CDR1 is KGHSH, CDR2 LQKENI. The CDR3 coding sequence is TGTGCCAGCTCTTTTAAGGGGGTGAACACTGAAGCTTTCTTT. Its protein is CASSFKGVNTEAFF.